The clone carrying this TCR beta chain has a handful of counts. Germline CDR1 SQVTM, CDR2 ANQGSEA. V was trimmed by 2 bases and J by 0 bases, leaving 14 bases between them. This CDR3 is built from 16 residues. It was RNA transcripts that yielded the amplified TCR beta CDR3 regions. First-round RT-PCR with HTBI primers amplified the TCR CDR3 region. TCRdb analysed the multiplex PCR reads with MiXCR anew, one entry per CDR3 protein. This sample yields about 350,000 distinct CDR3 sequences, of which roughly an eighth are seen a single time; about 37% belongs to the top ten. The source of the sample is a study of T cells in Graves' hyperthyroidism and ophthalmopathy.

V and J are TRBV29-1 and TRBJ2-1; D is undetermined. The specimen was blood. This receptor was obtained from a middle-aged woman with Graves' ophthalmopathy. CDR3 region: CSVELLWPSSYNEQFF. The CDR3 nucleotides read TGCAGCGTTGAACTTTTATGGCCTAGCTCCTACAATGAGCAGTTCTTC.